This T cell receptor (beta chain) was observed in a study of cytomegalovirus exposure and HLA in healthy donors. V was pared by 0 bases and J by 8 bases, with 16 bases of the junction left unmatched. Germline assignment: CDR1 SGHTA and CDR2 FQGTGA. The CDR3 spans 18 residues. Clones were read by immunoSEQ multiplex PCR, and TCRdb kept only the in-frame ones, dropping some. The repertoire has 220,000 or so clones, over 80% of them found once; the top ten carry over 12%. The sample was PBMCs. This chain uses TRBV7-3 with TRBJ2-1; 7 positions agree with TRBD2. The sequence was collected from a woman aged 25 to 39 in good health and CMV-seropositive. CDR3 in DNA: TGTGCCAGCAGCTTAACGTTGGGCGGCGGCGGGAGAAGGGATGAGCAGTTCTTC. Translated, it gives CASSLTLGGGGRRDEQFF.